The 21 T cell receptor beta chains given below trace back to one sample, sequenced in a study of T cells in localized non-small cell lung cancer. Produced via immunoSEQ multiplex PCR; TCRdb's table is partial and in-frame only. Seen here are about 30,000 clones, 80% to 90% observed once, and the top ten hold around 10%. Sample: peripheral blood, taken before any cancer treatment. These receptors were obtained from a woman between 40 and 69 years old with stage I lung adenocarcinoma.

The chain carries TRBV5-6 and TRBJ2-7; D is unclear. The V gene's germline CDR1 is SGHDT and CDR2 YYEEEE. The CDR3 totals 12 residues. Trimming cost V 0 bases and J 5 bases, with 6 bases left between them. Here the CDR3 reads CASSLGVHEQYF. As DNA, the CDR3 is TGTGCCAGCAGCTTGGGGGTGCACGAGCAGTACTTC. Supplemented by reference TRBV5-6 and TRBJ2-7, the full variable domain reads DAGVTQSPTHLIKTRGQQVTLRCSPKSGHDTVSWYQQALGQGPQFIFQYYEEEERQRGNFPDRFSGHQFPNYSSELNVNALLLGDSALYLCASSLGVHEQYFGPGTRLTVT.

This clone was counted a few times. The CDR3 protein is CASSATGTSTDTQYF. CDR3 nucleotides: TGTGCCAGCAGCGCGACAGGGACGTCCACAGATACGCAGTATTTT. J is TRBJ2-3 and V is TRBV9; 7 nucleotides match TRBD1. CDR1 is SGDLS and CDR2 is YYNGEE in the germline V gene. The CDR3 spans 15 residues. J gave up 2 bases and V 3 bases, and 6 bases lay outside the gene matches.

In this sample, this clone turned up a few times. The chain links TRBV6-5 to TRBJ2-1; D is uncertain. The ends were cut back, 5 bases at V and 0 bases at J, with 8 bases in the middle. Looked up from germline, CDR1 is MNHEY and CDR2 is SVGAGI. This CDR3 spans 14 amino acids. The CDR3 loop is CASSKNSSYNEQFF. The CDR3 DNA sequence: TGTGCCAGCAGTAAGAATAGCTCCTACAATGAGCAGTTCTTC.

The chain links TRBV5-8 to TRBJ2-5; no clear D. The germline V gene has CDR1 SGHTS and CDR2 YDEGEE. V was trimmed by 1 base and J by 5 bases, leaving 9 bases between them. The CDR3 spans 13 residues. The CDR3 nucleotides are TGTGCCAGCAGCTTGTTAAGCCGGGAGACCCAGTACTTC. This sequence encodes CASSLLSRETQYF.

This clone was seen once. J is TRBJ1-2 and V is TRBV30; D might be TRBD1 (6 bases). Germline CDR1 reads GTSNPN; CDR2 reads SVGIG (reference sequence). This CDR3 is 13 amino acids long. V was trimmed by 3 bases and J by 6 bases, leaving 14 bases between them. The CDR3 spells CAWSPAGANGYTF. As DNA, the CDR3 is TGTGCCTGGAGCCCCGCGGGGGCGAATGGCTACACCTTC.

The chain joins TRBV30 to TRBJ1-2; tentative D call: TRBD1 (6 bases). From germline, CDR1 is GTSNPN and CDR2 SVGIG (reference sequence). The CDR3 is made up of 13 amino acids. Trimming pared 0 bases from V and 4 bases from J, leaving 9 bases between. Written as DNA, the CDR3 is TGTGCCTGGAGTGTAGGGGGGGCCTATGGCTACACCTTC. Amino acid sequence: CAWSVGGAYGYTF.

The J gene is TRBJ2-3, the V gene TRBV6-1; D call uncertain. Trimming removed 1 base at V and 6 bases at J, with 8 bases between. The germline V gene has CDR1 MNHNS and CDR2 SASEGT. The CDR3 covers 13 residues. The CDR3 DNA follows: TGTGCCAGCAGTGAAGGGTCTGGGGATACGCAGTATTTT. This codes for CASSEGSGDTQYF.

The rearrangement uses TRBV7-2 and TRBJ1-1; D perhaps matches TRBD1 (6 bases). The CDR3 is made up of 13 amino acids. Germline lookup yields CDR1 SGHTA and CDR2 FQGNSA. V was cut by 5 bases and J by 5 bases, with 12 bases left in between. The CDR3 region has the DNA TGTGCCAGCAGCGTCGACAGGAGGACTGAAGCTTTCTTT. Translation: CASSVDRRTEAFF.

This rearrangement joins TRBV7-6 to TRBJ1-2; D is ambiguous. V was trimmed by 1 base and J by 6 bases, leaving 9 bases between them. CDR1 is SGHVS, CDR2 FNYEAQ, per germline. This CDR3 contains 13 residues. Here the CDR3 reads CASSLGGRDGYTF. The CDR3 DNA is TGTGCCAGCAGCTTAGGAGGCCGTGATGGCTACACCTTC.

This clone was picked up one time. The CDR3 region has the DNA TGTGCCAGTAGTATCGAGGGGCTGGGGAACACTGAAGCTTTCTTT. Its protein is CASSIEGLGNTEAFF. This chain links TRBV19 with TRBJ1-1; TRBD1 might be the D (5 bases). CDR3 length equals 15 residues. V was trimmed by 3 bases and J by 1 base, leaving 12 bases between them. From germline, CDR1 is LNHDA and CDR2 SQIVND (reference sequence).

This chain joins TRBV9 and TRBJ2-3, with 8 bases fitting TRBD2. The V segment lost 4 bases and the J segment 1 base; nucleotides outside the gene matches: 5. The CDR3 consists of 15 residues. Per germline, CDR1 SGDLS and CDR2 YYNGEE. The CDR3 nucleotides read TGTGCCAGCAGCACTCAGACTAGCGGCACAGATACGCAGTATTTT. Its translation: CASSTQTSGTDTQYF.

CDR3 protein: CASSEANREDTIYF. Here the CDR3 DNA reads TGTGCCAGCAGTGAAGCTAACCGGGAAGACACCATATATTTT. The chain has TRBV6-1 and TRBJ1-3, with D hard to call. The germline gives CDR1 MNHNS, CDR2 SASEGT. CDR3 length: 14 amino acids. Trimming pared 0 bases from V and 8 bases from J, leaving 11 bases between.

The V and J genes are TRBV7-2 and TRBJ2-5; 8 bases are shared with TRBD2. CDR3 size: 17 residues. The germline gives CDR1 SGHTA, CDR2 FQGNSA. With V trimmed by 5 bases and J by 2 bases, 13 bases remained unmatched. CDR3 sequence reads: CASSPARRGAGQETQYF. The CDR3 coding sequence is TGTGCCAGCAGCCCCGCAAGGCGGGGGGCGGGGCAAGAGACCCAGTACTTC. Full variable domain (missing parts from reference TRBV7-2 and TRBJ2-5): GAGVSQSPSNKVTEKGKDVELRCDPISGHTALYWYRQSLGQGLEFLIYFQGNSAPDKSGLPSDRFSAERTGGSVSTLTIQRTQQEDSAVYLCASSPARRGAGQETQYFGPGTRLLVL.

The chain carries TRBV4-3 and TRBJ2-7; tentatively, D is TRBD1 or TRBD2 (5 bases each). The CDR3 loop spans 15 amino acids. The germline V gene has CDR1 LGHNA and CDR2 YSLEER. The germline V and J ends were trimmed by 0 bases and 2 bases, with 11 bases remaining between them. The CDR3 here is CASSQDVRGPYEQYF. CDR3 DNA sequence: TGCGCCAGCAGCCAAGATGTTCGGGGCCCCTACGAGCAGTACTTC.

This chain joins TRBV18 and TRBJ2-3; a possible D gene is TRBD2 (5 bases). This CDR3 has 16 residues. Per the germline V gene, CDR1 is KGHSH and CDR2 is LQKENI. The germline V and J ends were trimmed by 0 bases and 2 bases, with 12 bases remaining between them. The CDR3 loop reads CASSPPRASNTDTQYF. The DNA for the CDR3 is TGTGCCAGCTCACCACCGAGGGCCTCTAACACAGATACGCAGTATTTT.

This CDR3 reads CASDRDTLYEQYF. The DNA of the CDR3 is TGTGCCAGTGACCGGGATACTTTATACGAGCAGTACTTC. The genes are TRBV2 and TRBJ2-7, with D possibly TRBD2 on 5 matching bases. This CDR3 region has 13 residues. V lost 9 bases and J 4 bases, leaving 16 bases between the germline ends. The germline CDR1 and CDR2 sequences are SNHLY and FYNNEI.

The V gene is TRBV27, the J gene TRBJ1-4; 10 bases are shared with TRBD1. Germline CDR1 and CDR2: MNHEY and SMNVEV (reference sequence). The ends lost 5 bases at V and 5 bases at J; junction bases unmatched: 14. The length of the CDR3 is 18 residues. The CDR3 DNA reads TGTGCCAGCAGTAGGGACGCGGGGACAGGGGTCCAAAATGAAAAACTGTTTTTT. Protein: CASSRDAGTGVQNEKLFF.

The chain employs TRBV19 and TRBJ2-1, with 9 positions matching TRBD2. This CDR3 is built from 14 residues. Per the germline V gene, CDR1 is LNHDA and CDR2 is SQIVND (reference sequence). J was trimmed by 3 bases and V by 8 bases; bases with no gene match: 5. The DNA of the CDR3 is TGTGCCAGTTGTGCTAGCGGGATCTACAATGAGCAGTTCTTC. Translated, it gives CASCASGIYNEQFF. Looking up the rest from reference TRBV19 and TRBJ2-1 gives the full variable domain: DGGITQSPKYLFRKEGQNVTLSCEQNLNHDAMYWYRQDPGQGLRLIYYSQIVNDFQKGDIAEGYSVSREKKESFPLTVTSAQKNPTAFYLCASCASGIYNEQFFGPGTRLTVL.

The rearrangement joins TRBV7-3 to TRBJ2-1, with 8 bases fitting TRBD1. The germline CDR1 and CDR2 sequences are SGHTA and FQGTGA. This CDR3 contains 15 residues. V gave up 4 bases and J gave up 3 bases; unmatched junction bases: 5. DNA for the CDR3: TGTGCCAGCAGCTCGGGACAGGATAACTACAATGAGCAGTTCTTC. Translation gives CASSSGQDNYNEQFF. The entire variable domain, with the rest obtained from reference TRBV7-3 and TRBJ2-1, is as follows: GAGVSQTPSNKVTEKGKYVELRCDPISGHTALYWYRQSLGQGPEFLIYFQGTGAADDSGLPNDRFFAVRPEGSVSTLKIQRTERGDSAVYLCASSSGQDNYNEQFFGPGTRLTVL.

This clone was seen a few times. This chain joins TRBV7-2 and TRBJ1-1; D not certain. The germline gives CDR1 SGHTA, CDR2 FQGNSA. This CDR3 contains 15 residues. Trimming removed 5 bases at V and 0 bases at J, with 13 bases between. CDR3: CASSPRWGMNTEAFF. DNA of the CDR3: TGTGCCAGCAGCCCCAGGTGGGGTATGAACACTGAAGCTTTCTTT.

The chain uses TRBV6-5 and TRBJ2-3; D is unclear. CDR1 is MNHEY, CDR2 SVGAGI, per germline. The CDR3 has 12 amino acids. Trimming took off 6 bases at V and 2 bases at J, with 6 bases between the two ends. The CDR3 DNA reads TGTGCCAGCAGAGGCCTCACAGATACGCAGTATTTT. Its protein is CASRGLTDTQYF.